These 4 T cell receptor beta chains were sequenced from one sample in a study of CD8 T cells in Susac syndrome. Random hexamers were used to reverse transcribe the RNA input (about 0.5 to 1 ug). TCRdb processed the immunoSEQ multiplex PCR reads anew with MiXCR; each CDR3 protein has one entry. The table includes about 120,000 distinct CDR3 sequences, approximately 90% detected once. Sequenced: CD8+ T cells from PBMCs. These receptors were taken from a human donor in good health.

The V and J genes are TRBV4-1 and TRBJ1-2; D perhaps matches TRBD1 (5 bases). The V gene lost 3 bases and the J gene lost 4 bases, with 12 bases spanning the gap. CDR1 is MGHRA and CDR2 is YSYEKL in the germline V gene. The CDR3 contains 14 residues. CDR3 coding DNA: TGCGCCAGCAGCCATGAAGGGGCCGGCTATGGCTACACCTTC. Translation: CASSHEGAGYGYTF.

The chain recombines TRBV6-2 or TRBV6-3 with TRBJ2-1; D not certain. The CDR3 contains 12 residues. Trimming took off 7 bases at V and 0 bases at J, with 4 bases between the two ends. The V gene's germline CDR1 is MNHEY and CDR2 SVGEGT. CDR3 region: CASTASYNEQFF. CDR3 bases: TGTGCCAGCACCGCCTCCTACAATGAGCAGTTCTTC.

The rearrangement links TRBV30 to TRBJ1-5; D is unresolved. V lost 6 bases and J 6 bases, leaving 18 bases between the germline ends. CDR3 size: 14 residues. CDR1 is GTSNPN and CDR2 is SVGIG in the germline V gene (reference sequence). The CDR3 loop is CACTTERTGQPQHF. CDR3 sequence (DNA): TGTGCCTGCACTACAGAAAGGACGGGTCAGCCCCAGCATTTT.

V gene TRBV13 combines with J gene TRBJ1-2; 8 bases agree with TRBD1. The CDR3 is 13 residues long. The germline gives CDR1 PRHDT, CDR2 FYEKMQ (reference sequence). Trimming took 5 bases from V and 4 from J; bases not matched to a gene: 3. The CDR3 bases are TGTGCCAGCAGCCGGGGACAGGCCTATGGCTACACCTTC. Its protein product is CASSRGQAYGYTF.